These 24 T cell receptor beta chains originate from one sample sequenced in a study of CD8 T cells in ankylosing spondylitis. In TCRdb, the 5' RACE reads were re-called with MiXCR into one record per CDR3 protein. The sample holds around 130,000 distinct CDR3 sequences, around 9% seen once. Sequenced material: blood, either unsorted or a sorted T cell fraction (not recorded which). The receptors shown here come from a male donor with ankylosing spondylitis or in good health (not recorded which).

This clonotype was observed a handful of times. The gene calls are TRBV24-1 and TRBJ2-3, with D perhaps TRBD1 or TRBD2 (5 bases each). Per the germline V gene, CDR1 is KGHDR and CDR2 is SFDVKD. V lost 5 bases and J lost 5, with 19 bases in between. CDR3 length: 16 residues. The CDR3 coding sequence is TGTGCCACCAGTGGAACCAACGGGACCCGACGAGATACGCAGTATTTT. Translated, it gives CATSGTNGTRRDTQYF.

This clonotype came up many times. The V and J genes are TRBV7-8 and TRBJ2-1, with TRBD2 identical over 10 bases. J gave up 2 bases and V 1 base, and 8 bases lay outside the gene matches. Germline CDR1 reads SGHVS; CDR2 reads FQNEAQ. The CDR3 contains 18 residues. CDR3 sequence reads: CASSLVSSGRGTYNEQFF. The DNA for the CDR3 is TGTGCCAGCAGCTTAGTTTCTAGCGGGAGAGGCACCTACAATGAGCAGTTCTTC. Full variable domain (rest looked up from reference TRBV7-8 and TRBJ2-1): GAGVSQSPRYKVAKRGQDVALRCDPISGHVSLFWYQQALGQGPEFLTYFQNEAQLDKSGLPSDRFFAERPEGSVSTLKIQRTQQEDSAVYLCASSLVSSGRGTYNEQFFGPGTRLTVL.

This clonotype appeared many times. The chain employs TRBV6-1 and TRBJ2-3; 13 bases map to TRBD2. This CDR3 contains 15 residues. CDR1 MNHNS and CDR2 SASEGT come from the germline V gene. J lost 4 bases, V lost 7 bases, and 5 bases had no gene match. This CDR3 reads CASMRTSGSSDTQYF. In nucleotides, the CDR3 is TGTGCCAGCATGAGGACTAGCGGGAGTTCAGATACGCAGTATTTT.

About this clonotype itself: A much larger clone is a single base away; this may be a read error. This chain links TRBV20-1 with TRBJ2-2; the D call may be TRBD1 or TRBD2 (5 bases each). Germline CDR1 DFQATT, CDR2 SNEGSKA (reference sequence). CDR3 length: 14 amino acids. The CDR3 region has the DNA TGCAGTGCTAGTGTTTGGGGGACCACCGGGGAGCCGTTTTTT. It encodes CSASVWGTTGEPFF.

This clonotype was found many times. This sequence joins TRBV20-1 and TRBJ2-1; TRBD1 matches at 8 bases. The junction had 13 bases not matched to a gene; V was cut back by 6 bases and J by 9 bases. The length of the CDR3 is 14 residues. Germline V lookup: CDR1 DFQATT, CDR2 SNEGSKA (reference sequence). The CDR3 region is CSARDGQGFSEQFF. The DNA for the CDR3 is TGCAGTGCCAGGGATGGACAGGGTTTTTCTGAGCAGTTCTTC.

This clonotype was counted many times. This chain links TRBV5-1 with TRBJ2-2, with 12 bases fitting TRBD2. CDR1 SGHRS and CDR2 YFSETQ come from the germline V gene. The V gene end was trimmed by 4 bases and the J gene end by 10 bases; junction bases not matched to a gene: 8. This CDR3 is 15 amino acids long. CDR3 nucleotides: TGCGCCAGCAGCCCCTGGACTAGCGGGACCCAGGAGCTGTTTTTT. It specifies CASSPWTSGTQELFF.

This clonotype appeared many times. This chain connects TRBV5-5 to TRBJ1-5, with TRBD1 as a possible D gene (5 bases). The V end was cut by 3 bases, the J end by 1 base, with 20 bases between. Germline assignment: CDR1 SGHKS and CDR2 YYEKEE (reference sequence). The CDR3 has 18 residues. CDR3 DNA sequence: TGTGCCAGCAGCTGGGGCTGGGAGGGTATTTGGAGCAATCAGCCCCAGCATTTT. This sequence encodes CASSWGWEGIWSNQPQHF.

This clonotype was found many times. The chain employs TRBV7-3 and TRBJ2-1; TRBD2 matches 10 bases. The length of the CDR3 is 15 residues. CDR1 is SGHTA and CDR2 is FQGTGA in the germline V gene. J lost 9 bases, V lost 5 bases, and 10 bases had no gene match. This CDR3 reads CASSETGTSESEQFF. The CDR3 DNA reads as TGTGCCAGCAGCGAAACCGGGACTAGCGAGAGTGAGCAGTTCTTC.

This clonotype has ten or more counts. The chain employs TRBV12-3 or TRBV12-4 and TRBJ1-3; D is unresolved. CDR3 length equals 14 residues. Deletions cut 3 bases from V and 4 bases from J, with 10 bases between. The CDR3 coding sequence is TGTGCCAGCAGTTTTGGAGCGGAGGGAAACACCATATATTTT. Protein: CASSFGAEGNTIYF.

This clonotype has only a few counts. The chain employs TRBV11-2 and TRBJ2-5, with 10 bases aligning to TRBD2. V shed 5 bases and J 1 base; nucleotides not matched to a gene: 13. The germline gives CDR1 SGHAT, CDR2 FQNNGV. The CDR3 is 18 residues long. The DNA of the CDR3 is TGTGCCAGCAGCCGACGAGCCCTAGCGGGAGCCCTCCAAGAGACCCAGTACTTC. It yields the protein CASSRRALAGALQETQYF.

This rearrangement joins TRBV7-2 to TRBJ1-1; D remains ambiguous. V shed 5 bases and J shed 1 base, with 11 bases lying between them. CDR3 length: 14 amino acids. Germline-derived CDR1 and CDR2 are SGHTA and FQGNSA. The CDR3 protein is CASSLSYENTEAFF. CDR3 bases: TGTGCCAGCAGCCTTAGTTACGAGAACACTGAAGCTTTCTTT.

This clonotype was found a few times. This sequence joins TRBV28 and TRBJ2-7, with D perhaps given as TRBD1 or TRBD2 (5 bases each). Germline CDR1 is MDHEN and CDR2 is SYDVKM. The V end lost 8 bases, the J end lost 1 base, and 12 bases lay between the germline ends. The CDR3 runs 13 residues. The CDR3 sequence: CASCSGRSYEQYF. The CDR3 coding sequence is TGTGCCAGCTGCTCAGGGAGATCCTACGAGCAGTACTTC.

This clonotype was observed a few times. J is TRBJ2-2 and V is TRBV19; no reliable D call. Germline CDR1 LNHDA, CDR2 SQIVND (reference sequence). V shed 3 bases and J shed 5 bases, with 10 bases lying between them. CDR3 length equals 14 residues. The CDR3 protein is CASSIALGTGELFF. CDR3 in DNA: TGTGCCAGTAGTATTGCGTTGGGAACCGGGGAGCTGTTTTTT.

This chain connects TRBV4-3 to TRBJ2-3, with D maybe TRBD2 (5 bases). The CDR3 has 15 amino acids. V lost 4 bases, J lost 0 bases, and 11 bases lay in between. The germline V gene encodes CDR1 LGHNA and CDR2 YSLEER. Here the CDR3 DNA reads TGCGCCAGCAGCCCCGAGGGATCTAGCACAGATACGCAGTATTTT. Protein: CASSPEGSSTDTQYF.

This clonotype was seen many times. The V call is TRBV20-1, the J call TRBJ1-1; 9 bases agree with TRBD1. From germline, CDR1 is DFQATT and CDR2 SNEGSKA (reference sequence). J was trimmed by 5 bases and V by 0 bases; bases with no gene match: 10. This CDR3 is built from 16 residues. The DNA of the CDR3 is TGCAGTGCTAGAGATGCGGACAGGGGATCGGGGACTGAAGCTTTCTTT. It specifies CSARDADRGSGTEAFF.

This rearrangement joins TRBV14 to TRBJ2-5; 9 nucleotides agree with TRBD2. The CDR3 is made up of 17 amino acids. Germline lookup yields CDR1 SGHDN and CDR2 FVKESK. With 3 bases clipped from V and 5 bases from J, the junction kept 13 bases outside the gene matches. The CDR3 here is CASSHQPYSGRWETQYF. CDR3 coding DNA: TGTGCCAGCAGCCATCAACCATATAGCGGGAGATGGGAGACCCAGTACTTC.

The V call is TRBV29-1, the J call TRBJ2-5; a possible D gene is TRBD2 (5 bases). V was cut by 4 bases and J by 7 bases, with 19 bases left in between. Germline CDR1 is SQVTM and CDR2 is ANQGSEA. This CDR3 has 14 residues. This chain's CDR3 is CSVAHRDPGGTQYF. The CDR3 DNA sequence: TGCAGCGTTGCCCACCGGGATCCCGGTGGGACCCAGTACTTC.

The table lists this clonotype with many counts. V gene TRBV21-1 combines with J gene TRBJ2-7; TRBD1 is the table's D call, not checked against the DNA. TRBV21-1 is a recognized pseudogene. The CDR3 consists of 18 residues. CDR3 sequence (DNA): TGTGCCAGCAGCAAAAGGACAACAACAGGACATCCTCACTACGAGCAGTACTTC. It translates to CASSKRTTTGHPHYEQYF.

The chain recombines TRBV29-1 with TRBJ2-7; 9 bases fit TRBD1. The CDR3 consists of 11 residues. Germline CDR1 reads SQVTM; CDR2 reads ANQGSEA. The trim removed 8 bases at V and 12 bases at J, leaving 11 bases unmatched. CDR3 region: CSPLPGQGLYF. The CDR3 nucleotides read TGCAGCCCCCTCCCGGGACAGGGACTGTACTTC.

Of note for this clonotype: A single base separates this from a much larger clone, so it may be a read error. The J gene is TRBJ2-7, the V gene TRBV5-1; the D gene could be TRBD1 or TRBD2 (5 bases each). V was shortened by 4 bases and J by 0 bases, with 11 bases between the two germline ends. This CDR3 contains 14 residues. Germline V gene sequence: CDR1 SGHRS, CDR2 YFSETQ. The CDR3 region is CASSRSGSSYEQYF. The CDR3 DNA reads TGCGCCAGCAGCCGATCAGGGAGCTCCTACGAGCAGTACTTC.

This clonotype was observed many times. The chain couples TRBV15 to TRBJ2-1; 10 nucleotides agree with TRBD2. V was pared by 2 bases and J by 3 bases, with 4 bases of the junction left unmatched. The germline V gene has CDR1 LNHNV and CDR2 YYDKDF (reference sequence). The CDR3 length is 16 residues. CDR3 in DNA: TGTGCCACCAGCAGATACGCTAGCGGGGGCTACAATGAGCAGTTCTTC. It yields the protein CATSRYASGGYNEQFF.

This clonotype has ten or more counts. As DNA, the CDR3 is TGTGCCATCAGTGGGGAAGACACCGGGGAGCTGTTTTTT. Amino acid sequence: CAISGEDTGELFF. The J gene is TRBJ2-2, the V gene TRBV10-3, with D unclear. The V gene lost 4 bases and the J gene lost 3 bases, with 6 bases spanning the gap. CDR3 length: 13 amino acids. CDR1 and CDR2 (germline): ENHRY, SYGVKD.

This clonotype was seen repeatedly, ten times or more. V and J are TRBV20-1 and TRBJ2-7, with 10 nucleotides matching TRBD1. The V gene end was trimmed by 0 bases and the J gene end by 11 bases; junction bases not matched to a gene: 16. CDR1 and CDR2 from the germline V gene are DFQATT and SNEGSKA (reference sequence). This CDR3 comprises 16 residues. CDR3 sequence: CSARESGTGVSRLEYF. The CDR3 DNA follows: TGCAGTGCTAGAGAATCCGGGACAGGGGTTTCACGGTTAGAGTACTTC.

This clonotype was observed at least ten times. The CDR3 DNA follows: TGTGCCAGCAGCTTAGGGGCATTAAACATTCAGTACTTC. Its translation is CASSLGALNIQYF. The gene calls are TRBV7-2 and TRBJ2-4; no reliable D call. CDR3 length: 13 residues. Germline V CDR1 and CDR2: SGHTA, FQGNSA. Trimming removed 1 base from V and 6 bases from J, with 7 bases in between.